This entry lists 7 T cell receptor beta chains sequenced from one sample in a study of T cells after yellow fever vaccination. TCRdb analysed the 5' RACE reads with MiXCR anew, one entry per CDR3 protein. The sample lists 500,000 to 550,000 distinct CDR3 sequences; around a fifth were seen once. This sample comprised PBMCs, obtained approximately 22 days after the first yellow fever vaccination. The receptors come from a man aged 18 to 29 who received the YFV17D yellow fever vaccine.

This clonotype was detected a few times. The J gene is TRBJ2-7, the V gene TRBV5-1; TRBD1 matches at 9 bases. J lost 5 bases, V lost 3 bases, and 6 bases had no gene match. CDR1 and CDR2 from the germline V gene are SGHRS and YFSETQ. The CDR3 runs to 14 residues. CDR3 residues: CASSWVYRGHEQYF. For the CDR3, the DNA is TGCGCCAGCAGCTGGGTATACAGGGGGCACGAGCAGTACTTC.

This clonotype appeared a few times. This chain joins TRBV7-6 and TRBJ2-3; maybe TRBD2 (5 bases). Germline CDR1 and CDR2: SGHVS and FNYEAQ. This CDR3 is built from 15 residues. V lost 4 bases to trimming and J lost 1 base, with 12 bases between them. The CDR3 region has the DNA TGTGCCAGCAGCTCACCCACTAGGGGCACAGATACGCAGTATTTT. This encodes CASSSPTRGTDTQYF.

V and J are TRBV12-3 or TRBV12-4 and TRBJ2-7; 7 bases map to TRBD1. The CDR3 consists of 14 residues. The V and J ends lost 4 bases and 9 bases, in that order; junction bases with no gene match: 12. This chain's CDR3 is CASSSRQGESGQYF. In DNA form, the CDR3 reads TGTGCCAGCAGTTCTCGGCAGGGGGAAAGCGGGCAGTACTTC.

This clonotype has more than one count but fewer than ten. V usage is TRBV6-2 or TRBV6-3 and J usage is TRBJ2-7; 7 nucleotides match TRBD1. Germline loops: CDR1 MNHEY, CDR2 SVGEGT. This CDR3 is 14 amino acids long. V was pared by 7 bases and J by 3 bases, with 9 bases of the junction left unmatched. CDR3 nucleotides: TGTGCCAGCATCCCACGGGGACAGAACTACGAGCAGTACTTC. This encodes CASIPRGQNYEQYF.

This clonotype has a count of ten or more. The chain combines TRBV4-1 with TRBJ2-1; possibly TRBD2 for D (5 bases). Germline loops: CDR1 MGHRA, CDR2 YSYEKL. V lost 1 base and J lost 7, with 5 bases in between. CDR3 size: 12 residues. CDR3 sequence: CASSQGGNEQFF. The CDR3 DNA sequence: TGCGCCAGCAGCCAAGGAGGGAATGAGCAGTTCTTC.

This clonotype was seen repeatedly, ten times or more. The chain links TRBV27 to TRBJ2-3; 7 bases map to TRBD1. This CDR3 comprises 14 residues. In germline, CDR1 is MNHEY, CDR2 SMNVEV (reference sequence). The J segment lost 4 bases and the V segment lost 5 bases, leaving 6 bases of the junction unmatched. The CDR3 DNA is TGTGCCAGCAGTCTCCGACAGGGCCCAGATACGCAGTATTTT. This encodes CASSLRQGPDTQYF.

This sequence joins TRBV20-1 and TRBJ2-3, with 12 bases identical to TRBD2. V shed 3 bases and J 4 bases; nucleotides not matched to a gene: 5. The CDR3 runs to 15 residues. Germline V CDR1 and CDR2: DFQATT, SNEGSKA (reference sequence). CDR3 protein: CSASPTSGGSDTQYF. DNA for the CDR3: TGCAGTGCTAGTCCGACTAGCGGGGGCTCAGATACGCAGTATTTT.